This entry is about one T cell receptor beta chain. Authors' analysis steps: Scientists estimated how many nucleated cells there were by amplifying reference gene primers. The method was immunoSEQ multiplex PCR; TCRdb's version includes in-frame clones alone and lacks a portion of them. V, J and clone size reflect that table, while D and trimming were determined from the DNA. The sample holds a few hundred thousand clones, roughly 85% seen once. The sample originates from a study of blood T cell repertoires in COVID-19. Across the study: Specimens from acute and convalescent COVID-19 originated in the United States, Italy and Spain. From T cells, B-cell-depleted T cells, or PBMCs came the material, which was cDNA or gDNA.

The sample comprised peripheral blood. This TCR came from a human donor in a cohort sampled during active COVID-19.

The CDR3 is CASSFNPGADTQYF. In DNA, the CDR3 is TGTGCCAGCAGTTTTAATCCTGGGGCGGATACGCAGTATTTT. The chain combines TRBV27 with TRBJ2-3, with D possibly being TRBD1 (5 bases). Germline values: CDR1 MNHEY, CDR2 SMNVEV (reference sequence). This CDR3 is built from 14 residues. V lost 3 bases to trimming and J lost 6 bases, with 13 bases between them.